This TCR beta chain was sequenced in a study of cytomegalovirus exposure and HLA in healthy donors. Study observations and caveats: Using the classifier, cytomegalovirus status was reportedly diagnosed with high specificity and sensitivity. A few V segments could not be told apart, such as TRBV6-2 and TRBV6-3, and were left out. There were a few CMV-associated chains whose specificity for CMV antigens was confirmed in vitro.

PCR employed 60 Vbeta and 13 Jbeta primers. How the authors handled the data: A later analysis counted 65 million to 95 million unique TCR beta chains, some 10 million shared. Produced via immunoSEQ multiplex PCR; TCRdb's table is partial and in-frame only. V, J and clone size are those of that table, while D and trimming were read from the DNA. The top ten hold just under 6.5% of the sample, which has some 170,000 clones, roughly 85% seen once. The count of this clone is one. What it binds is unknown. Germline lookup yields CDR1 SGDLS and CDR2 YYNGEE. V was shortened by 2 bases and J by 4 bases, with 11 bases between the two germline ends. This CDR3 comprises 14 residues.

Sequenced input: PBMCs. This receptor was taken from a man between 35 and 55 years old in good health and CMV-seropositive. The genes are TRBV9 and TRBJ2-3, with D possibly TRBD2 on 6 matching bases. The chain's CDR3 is CASSVSPGADTQYF. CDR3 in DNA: TGTGCCAGCAGCGTCTCCCCGGGGGCAGATACGCAGTATTTT.